The 27 T cell receptor beta chains below come from one sample, sequenced in a study of shared clonotypes between healthy human individuals. TCRdb's table, derived via immunoSEQ multiplex PCR, lists solely in-frame clones and lacks some. Of about a million clones listed, roughly 77% are singletons. Material: memory CD4+ T cells from PBMCs. Subset of the sample: CD45RA-negative fraction. The receptors derive from a man between 18 and 29 years old in good health. Some clones in this sample may be carry-over from other donors' samples.

The chain uses TRBV28 and TRBJ1-2, with D unresolved. CDR1 and CDR2 (germline): MDHEN, SYDVKM. The CDR3 sequence is 13 residues long. Trimming shortened V by 6 bases and J by 8 bases, and 16 bases separated the two germline ends. Here the CDR3 reads CASRTDLNRGYTF. DNA for the CDR3: TGTGCCAGCAGAACGGACCTCAACCGGGGCTACACCTTC.

The V call is TRBV2, the J call TRBJ1-2, with 9 bases fitting TRBD1. From germline, CDR1 is SNHLY and CDR2 FYNNEI. The CDR3 sequence is 15 residues long. V lost 1 base, J lost 6 bases, and 6 bases stayed unmatched. The CDR3 DNA reads TGTGCCAGCAGTGAAGTTAGGGGACAGGGTAATGGCTACACCTTC. Protein sequence: CASSEVRGQGNGYTF. The whole variable domain, remainder taken from reference TRBV2 and TRBJ1-2, is EPEVTQTPSHQVTQMGQEVILRCVPISNHLYFYWYRQILGQKVEFLVSFYNNEISEKSEIFDDQFSVERPDGSNFTLKIRSTKLEDSAMYFCASSEVRGQGNGYTFGSGTRLTVV.

This clone has a handful of counts. The rearrangement joins TRBV5-1 to TRBJ2-5; 11 positions match TRBD2. Germline CDR1 reads SGHRS; CDR2 reads YFSETQ. CDR3 size: 14 residues. The V and J ends lost 4 bases and 3 bases, in that order; junction bases with no gene match: 2. CDR3 amino acids: CASSQGLAEETQYF. The DNA of the CDR3 is TGCGCCAGCAGCCAGGGACTAGCGGAAGAGACCCAGTACTTC.

This clone was observed many times. The CDR3 sequence is CASRSTRHNQPQHF. The CDR3 DNA follows: TGTGCCAGCAGATCGACAAGGCACAATCAGCCCCAGCATTTT. The chain couples TRBV11-2 to TRBJ1-5, with D unclear. V was shortened by 6 bases and J by 3 bases, with 12 bases between the two germline ends. Germline CDR1 and CDR2: SGHAT and FQNNGV. The length of the CDR3 is 14 residues.

The CDR3 region has the DNA TGTGCCAGCAGTTTGCTAGCGGATTACGAGCAGTACTTC. Translating it yields CASSLLADYEQYF. This rearrangement joins TRBV28 to TRBJ2-7, with TRBD2 matching over 7 bases. Germline CDR1 and CDR2: MDHEN and SYDVKM. The CDR3 contains 13 residues. J lost 4 bases, V lost 3 bases, and 3 bases had no gene match.

In its sample, this clone was seen a few times. The rearrangement joins TRBV28 to TRBJ2-5; 7 nucleotides line up with TRBD1. Germline V gene data show CDR1 as MDHEN and CDR2 as SYDVKM. The junction had 10 bases not matched to a gene; V was cut back by 5 bases and J by 1 base. This CDR3 spans 16 amino acids. Here the CDR3 reads CASSRQGGSLQETQYF. The CDR3 DNA is TGTGCCAGCAGTCGACAGGGTGGAAGCCTCCAAGAGACCCAGTACTTC.

CDR3 coding DNA: TGTGCCAGCAGTAACGAGGGGCCCCAAACGGGCGGGGAGCTGTTTTTT. The encoded protein is CASSNEGPQTGGELFF. This sequence joins TRBV2 and TRBJ2-2; the D gene could be TRBD1 or TRBD2 (5 bases each). V was cut by 5 bases and J by 7 bases, with 20 bases left in between. Germline V gives CDR1 SNHLY, CDR2 FYNNEI. This CDR3 has 16 residues.

J is TRBJ2-2 and V is TRBV7-8; TRBD2 aligns across 10 bases. Germline V gene sequence: CDR1 SGHVS, CDR2 FQNEAQ. Trimming took 4 bases from V and 1 from J; bases not matched to a gene: 15. The CDR3 covers 20 residues. The CDR3 region is CASSSPGLAPRAVNTGELFF. For the CDR3, the DNA is TGTGCCAGCAGCTCCCCGGGACTAGCGCCTCGGGCGGTGAACACCGGGGAGCTGTTTTTT.

The chain has TRBV2 and TRBJ1-5; no clear D. This CDR3 comprises 14 residues. Deletions cut 6 bases from V and 2 bases from J, with 11 bases between. Germline-derived CDR1 and CDR2 are SNHLY and FYNNEI. CDR3 DNA: TGTGCCAGCAGCAAAACGGACCGCAATCAGCCCCAGCATTTT. This gives the protein CASSKTDRNQPQHF.

The chain links TRBV5-4 to TRBJ2-2, with TRBD1 as a possible D gene (6 bases). V lost 4 bases, J lost 0 bases, and 10 bases lay in between. The CDR3 sequence is 15 residues long. Germline assignment: CDR1 SGHNT and CDR2 YYREEE (reference sequence). In nucleotides, the CDR3 is TGTGCCAGCAGCAATAGACAGGCGAACACCGGGGAGCTGTTTTTT. This codes for CASSNRQANTGELFF.

This rearrangement joins TRBV6-1 to TRBJ2-1; the D gene is possibly TRBD1 (5 bases). The germline CDR1 and CDR2 sequences are MNHNS and SASEGT. V lost 3 bases and J 9 bases, leaving 12 bases between the germline ends. This CDR3 has 13 residues. CDR3: CASSDQGLVEQFF. CDR3 DNA: TGTGCCAGCAGTGATCAGGGCCTAGTTGAGCAGTTCTTC.

This clone was counted a few times. The chain uses TRBV19 and TRBJ1-5; TRBD1 is a possible D gene (5 bases). Looked up from germline, CDR1 is LNHDA and CDR2 is SQIVND (reference sequence). V was shortened by 5 bases and J by 5 bases, with 25 bases between the two germline ends. The CDR3 length is 18 residues. CDR3 sequence reads: CASSLVRGPRPSDQPQHF. For the CDR3, the DNA is TGTGCCAGTAGTCTGGTAAGGGGCCCCCGCCCGTCCGATCAGCCCCAGCATTTT.

This sequence joins TRBV27 and TRBJ2-1, with a possible D match to TRBD2 (6 bases). The CDR3 loop spans 15 amino acids. Trimming stripped 2 bases from V and 8 bases from J, with 16 bases between. CDR1 and CDR2 (germline): MNHEY, SMNVEV (reference sequence). This CDR3 reads CASSLVTGASYEQFF. CDR3 sequence (DNA): TGTGCCAGCAGTTTAGTTACGGGAGCCAGCTATGAGCAGTTCTTC.

This clone has more than one count but fewer than ten. The chain has TRBV4-3 and TRBJ2-1, with D hard to call. V shed 0 bases and J shed 5 bases, with 11 bases lying between them. This CDR3 contains 15 residues. CDR1 is LGHNA, CDR2 YSLEER, per germline. The chain's CDR3 is CASSQDSVTHNEQFF. The DNA for the CDR3 is TGCGCCAGCAGCCAAGATTCGGTGACCCACAATGAGCAGTTCTTC.

The genes are TRBV18 and TRBJ2-7; D is possibly TRBD2 (5 bases). The CDR3 is 15 residues long. V lost 0 bases and J lost 3, with 12 bases in between. Germline V gives CDR1 KGHSH, CDR2 LQKENI. CDR3 region: CASSPPERNGYEQYF. The CDR3 DNA reads TGTGCCAGCTCACCACCGGAGCGGAACGGCTACGAGCAGTACTTC.

The chain joins TRBV27 to TRBJ2-1; 7 bases fit TRBD2. The germline V gene has CDR1 MNHEY and CDR2 SMNVEV (reference sequence). CDR3 length: 13 amino acids. J lost 5 bases, V lost 8 bases, and 6 bases had no gene match. CDR3 amino acids: CASRASGNNEQFF. CDR3 in DNA: TGTGCCAGCCGCGCCAGCGGGAACAATGAGCAGTTCTTC.

This clone was seen a handful of times. The same CDR3 arises from other DNA sequences in this sample as well. The V gene is TRBV14, the J gene TRBJ2-7; 8 bases align to TRBD1. The CDR3 has 15 residues. CDR1 SGHDN and CDR2 FVKESK come from the germline V gene. The V gene end was trimmed by 4 bases and the J gene end by 0 bases; junction bases not matched to a gene: 5. CDR3 loop: CASSLDRGSSYEQYF. The CDR3 nucleotides read TGTGCCAGCAGCCTAGACAGGGGAAGCTCCTACGAGCAGTACTTC.

The chain carries TRBV11-2 and TRBJ1-1; maybe TRBD1 (6 bases). The V end was cut by 6 bases, the J end by 0 bases, with 14 bases between. The CDR3 covers 15 residues. The germline V gene has CDR1 SGHAT and CDR2 FQNNGV. The CDR3 here is CASRAGTLMNTEAFF. The DNA for the CDR3 is TGTGCCAGCAGGGCCGGGACATTGATGAACACTGAAGCTTTCTTT.

J is TRBJ2-2 and V is TRBV7-3, with 13 bases identical to TRBD2. CDR3 length: 17 residues. CDR1 SGHTA and CDR2 FQGTGA come from the germline V gene. J was trimmed by 6 bases and V by 5 bases; bases with no gene match: 9. CDR3 coding DNA: TGTGCCAGCAGCCCCCAACTAGCGGGAGGGCGGTCCGGGGAGCTGTTTTTT. This gives the protein CASSPQLAGGRSGELFF.

This clone appeared a single time. The chain recombines TRBV7-3 with TRBJ1-5; D unclear. Trimming cost V 5 bases and J 7 bases, with 12 bases left between them. The CDR3 runs to 13 residues. In germline, CDR1 is SGHTA, CDR2 FQGTGA. CDR3 loop: CASSVNGNQPQHF. In nucleotides, the CDR3 is TGTGCCAGCAGCGTAAACGGGAACCAGCCCCAGCATTTT.

The rearrangement links TRBV7-2 to TRBJ2-5, with D tentatively TRBD2 (6 bases). The CDR3 has 15 residues. The germline V gene has CDR1 SGHTA and CDR2 FQGNSA. Trimming pared 1 base from V and 3 bases from J, leaving 12 bases between. The CDR3 spells CASSLGSSVEETQYF. In DNA form, the CDR3 reads TGTGCCAGCAGCTTAGGCTCTAGCGTAGAAGAGACCCAGTACTTC.

Regarding this clone: Only one base separates this from a far larger clonotype, so it likely reflects a read error. Other DNA sequences in the same sample also yield this CDR3. The chain links TRBV7-3 to TRBJ2-1, with TRBD2 matching 11 bases. The CDR3 sequence is 15 residues long. Germline CDR1 SGHTA, CDR2 FQGTGA. Unmatched junction bases numbered 2, after V lost 2 bases and J lost 5 bases. The CDR3 DNA reads TGTGCCAGCAGCTTAGGACTAGCGGGCAACAATGAGCAGTTCTTC. It translates to CASSLGLAGNNEQFF.

The J gene is TRBJ1-4, the V gene TRBV10-3, with D possibly TRBD1 on 5 matching bases. The CDR3 length is 16 residues. The germline V gene has CDR1 ENHRY and CDR2 SYGVKD. The V end was cut by 0 bases, the J end by 3 bases, with 11 bases between. This CDR3 reads CAISESKGRSNEKLFF. The DNA of the CDR3 is TGTGCCATCAGTGAGTCGAAGGGACGGTCTAATGAAAAACTGTTTTTT.

The chain uses TRBV29-1 and TRBJ2-5, with 9 positions matching TRBD2. This CDR3 has 13 amino acids. V was pared by 3 bases and J by 5 bases, with 4 bases of the junction left unmatched. Germline assignment: CDR1 SQVTM and CDR2 ANQGSEA. The DNA for the CDR3 is TGCAGCGTTGATGCGGGAGGGAGGGAGACCCAGTACTTC. It encodes CSVDAGGRETQYF.

In its sample, this clone was seen once. The chain has TRBV7-2 and TRBJ1-1; TRBD1 might be the D (5 bases). With 4 bases removed from V and 11 bases from J, the gap between germline ends came to 17 bases. This CDR3 region has 13 residues. Looked up from germline, CDR1 is SGHTA and CDR2 is FQGNSA. CDR3 residues: CASSSRPGGEAFF. The CDR3 DNA is TGTGCCAGCAGCTCCCGACCTGGGGGGGAGGCTTTCTTT.

CDR3 coding DNA: TGTGCCAGCAGCAAGACAGGGACTGGAAACACCATATATTTT. Translating it yields CASSKTGTGNTIYF. This chain links TRBV5-6 with TRBJ1-3; 7 bases fit TRBD1. The length of the CDR3 is 14 residues. Looked up from germline, CDR1 is SGHDT and CDR2 is YYEEEE. The V gene end was trimmed by 4 bases and the J gene end by 2 bases; junction bases not matched to a gene: 3.

This clone was seen a few times. This chain joins TRBV21-1 and TRBJ1-1. TRBV21-1 is a listed pseudogene. This CDR3 is 11 amino acids long. The chain's CDR3 is CAPPPNPEAFF. In DNA, the CDR3 is TGTGCCCCACCCCCGAATCCTGAAGCTTTCTTT.